This T cell receptor beta chain was sequenced for a study of T cell responses to AZD1222 COVID-19 vaccine. Notes on the study in general: Spike-wide coverage was observed for vaccine-associated CD4 TCRs, with dominant responses at 160-218 and 743-854.

The method was immunoSEQ multiplex PCR; TCRdb's version includes in-frame clones alone and lacks a portion of them. The profile shows 200,000 to 250,000 clones, around 94% of them singletons. About this clone: Its antigen is not identified.

The CDR3 totals 14 residues. V was pared by 0 bases and J by 4 bases, with 11 bases between. The germline gives CDR1 SGDLS, CDR2 YYNGEE. The sequencing used peripheral blood, collected 28 days after the second dose of the MenACWY control vaccine. The J gene is TRBJ2-7, the V gene TRBV9; D possibly uses TRBD1 or TRBD2 (5 bases each). This TCR derives from an adult who received the MenACWY meningococcal vaccine as a control. The CDR3: CASSVAGDRYEQYF. The CDR3 DNA is TGTGCCAGCAGCGTAGCTGGGGACCGTTACGAGCAGTACTTC.